Following are 31 T cell receptor beta chains from one sample sequenced in a study of T cell changes during pregnancy in multiple sclerosis. Profiling relied on immunoSEQ multiplex PCR, and the TCRdb table lists in-frame clones only, not all of them. The sample includes 25,000 to 40,000 clones, around 90% of them seen just once. The source material was CD8+ T cells from peripheral blood mononuclear cells, sampled before pregnancy. These receptors were collected from a female donor with multiple sclerosis, enrolled in a pregnancy study.

V and J are TRBV6-5 and TRBJ1-1; TRBD1 is a possible D gene (6 bases). Germline V gene sequence: CDR1 MNHEY, CDR2 SVGAGI. The CDR3 has 15 amino acids. The germline V and J ends were trimmed by 7 bases and 1 base, with 16 bases remaining between them. CDR3 in amino acids: CASTESGDWNTEAFF. In nucleotides, the CDR3 is TGTGCCAGCACCGAGTCAGGGGATTGGAACACTGAAGCTTTCTTT.

This chain uses TRBV25-1 with TRBJ1-6; possibly TRBD1 for D (6 bases). With 6 bases removed from V and 5 bases from J, the gap between germline ends came to 11 bases. Germline CDR1 and CDR2: MGHDK and SYGVNS. The CDR3 length is 14 residues. The CDR3 DNA follows: TGTGCCAGCAGAGCAGGGGCCGATAATTCACCCCTCCACTTT. Translating it yields CASRAGADNSPLHF.

The chain joins TRBV5-6 to TRBJ1-5; the match to TRBD1 covers 7 bases. This CDR3 has 13 amino acids. With 4 bases clipped from V and 6 bases from J, the junction kept 4 bases outside the gene matches. Germline-derived CDR1 and CDR2 are SGHDT and YYEEEE. The CDR3 spells CASSEGASQPQHF. For the CDR3, the DNA is TGTGCCAGCAGCGAGGGGGCGTCTCAGCCCCAGCATTTT.

The rearrangement links TRBV11-3 to TRBJ2-2; TRBD2 aligns across 12 bases. This CDR3 spans 17 amino acids. With V trimmed by 5 bases and J by 5 bases, 9 bases remained unmatched. The V gene's germline CDR1 is SGHNT and CDR2 YENEEA. CDR3 sequence: CASSPETSGSWTGELFF. The CDR3 region has the DNA TGTGCCAGCAGCCCCGAGACTAGCGGGAGTTGGACCGGGGAGCTGTTTTTT.

The chain joins TRBV6-4 to TRBJ2-3; D possibly corresponds to TRBD1 (6 bases). This CDR3 contains 16 residues. V lost 3 bases and J lost 2, with 15 bases in between. Germline-derived CDR1 and CDR2 are MRHNA and SNTAGT. CDR3 protein: CASSEGAHSPTDTQYF. Written as DNA, the CDR3 is TGTGCCAGCAGTGAGGGGGCCCACTCACCCACAGATACGCAGTATTTT.

This clone came up a few times. The chain couples TRBV7-9 to TRBJ1-2; 8 positions match TRBD1. V lost 3 bases to trimming and J lost 11 bases; unmatched junction nucleotides: 8. CDR3 length equals 13 residues. CDR1 SEHNR and CDR2 FQNEAQ come from the germline V gene (reference sequence). CDR3 amino acids: CASSFWTGNNYTF. The CDR3 coding sequence is TGTGCCAGCAGCTTTTGGACAGGGAATAATTACACCTTC.

This rearrangement joins TRBV5-4 to TRBJ2-3; TRBD2 matches at 9 bases. Germline CDR1 is SGHNT and CDR2 is YYREEE (reference sequence). V lost 5 bases, J lost 2 bases, and 9 bases stayed unmatched. The CDR3 is 16 residues long. DNA of the CDR3: TGTGCCAGCAGTCTATTAGCGGGGGAGAACACAGATACGCAGTATTTT. Protein sequence: CASSLLAGENTDTQYF.

This clone showed up just a few times. V and J are TRBV5-6 and TRBJ1-1, with 11 bases identical to TRBD1. This CDR3 has 16 amino acids. Trimming cost V 3 bases and J 3 bases; bases outside gene matches: 7. Germline CDR1 reads SGHDT; CDR2 reads YYEEEE. The CDR3 loop is CASSWDRGMLDTEAFF. The CDR3 nucleotides are TGTGCCAGCAGCTGGGACAGGGGGATGTTGGACACTGAAGCTTTCTTT.

V and J are TRBV11-2 and TRBJ2-4; TRBD1 aligns across 9 bases. This CDR3 has 15 residues. The V gene end was trimmed by 4 bases and the J gene end by 1 base; junction bases not matched to a gene: 2. CDR1 SGHAT and CDR2 FQNNGV come from the germline V gene. CDR3 loop: CASSSGTGAKNIQYF. The CDR3 region has the DNA TGTGCCAGCAGCTCTGGGACAGGGGCCAAAAACATTCAGTACTTC.

This CDR3 is CASSLNSGGGGEQYF. As DNA, the CDR3 is TGTGCCAGCAGTTTAAATAGCGGGGGGGGAGGTGAGCAGTACTTC. The chain joins TRBV28 to TRBJ2-7; 11 nucleotides align to TRBD2. V lost 2 bases to trimming and J lost 7 bases; unmatched junction nucleotides: 7. The germline gives CDR1 MDHEN, CDR2 SYDVKM. The CDR3 has 15 residues.

This chain's CDR3 is CASSLYTGQGYEQYF. CDR3 DNA sequence: TGTGCCAGCAGCCTGTATACCGGACAGGGCTACGAGCAGTACTTC. J is TRBJ2-7 and V is TRBV14; 8 bases align to TRBD1. Germline V gives CDR1 SGHDN, CDR2 FVKESK. The trim removed 4 bases at V and 3 bases at J, leaving 8 bases unmatched. The CDR3 is 15 residues long.

This sequence joins TRBV7-9 and TRBJ2-7; D is perhaps TRBD2 (5 bases). The CDR3 has 11 residues. V shed 5 bases and J shed 3 bases, with 5 bases lying between them. Per the germline V gene, CDR1 is SEHNR and CDR2 is FQNEAQ (reference sequence). The CDR3 protein is CASSRGYEQYF. Here the CDR3 DNA reads TGTGCCAGCAGCCGGGGCTACGAGCAGTACTTC. The full variable domain, with the rest looked up from reference TRBV7-9 and TRBJ2-7, is DTGVSQNPRHKITKRGQNVTFRCDPISEHNRLYWYRQTLGQGPEFLTYFQNEAQLEKSRLLSDRFSAERPKGSFSTLEIQRTEQGDSAMYLCASSRGYEQYFGPGTRLTVT.

This chain uses TRBV11-2 with TRBJ2-1, with 12 bases fitting TRBD2. The trim removed 4 bases at V and 5 bases at J, leaving 3 bases unmatched. This CDR3 is 15 amino acids long. The germline gives CDR1 SGHAT, CDR2 FQNNGV. CDR3: CASSYTSGRHNEQFF. CDR3 nucleotide sequence: TGTGCCAGCAGCTACACTAGCGGGAGGCACAATGAGCAGTTCTTC.

This sequence joins TRBV25-1 and TRBJ2-7, with D possibly being TRBD2 (6 bases). Germline V gene data show CDR1 as MGHDK and CDR2 as SYGVNS. V was shortened by 8 bases and J by 2 bases, with 10 bases between the two germline ends. The CDR3 consists of 12 residues. CDR3 nucleotides: TGTGCCAGCGTTAGCGGAACCTACGAGCAGTACTTC. Translated, it gives CASVSGTYEQYF.

The chain combines TRBV6-1 with TRBJ2-7; D is possibly TRBD1 (6 bases). Trimming removed 0 bases from V and 4 bases from J, with 10 bases in between. There are 14 residues in the CDR3. The V gene's germline CDR1 is MNHNS and CDR2 SASEGT. In DNA, the CDR3 is TGTGCCAGCAGTGAAGCGCCTGGGACATACGAGCAGTACTTC. This sequence encodes CASSEAPGTYEQYF.

This chain links TRBV5-6 with TRBJ1-2, with D possibly matching TRBD1 (6 bases). This CDR3 contains 13 residues. Trimming removed 5 bases from V and 3 bases from J, with 11 bases in between. Germline CDR1 SGHDT, CDR2 YYEEEE. Written as DNA, the CDR3 is TGTGCCAGCAGTTCACAGGGATACTATGGCTACACCTTC. Translating it yields CASSSQGYYGYTF. The full variable domain, rest sourced from reference TRBV5-6 and TRBJ1-2, is DAGVTQSPTHLIKTRGQQVTLRCSPKSGHDTVSWYQQALGQGPQFIFQYYEEEERQRGNFPDRFSGHQFPNYSSELNVNALLLGDSALYLCASSSQGYYGYTFGSGTRLTVV.

This clone was found a few times. The chain carries TRBV7-9 and TRBJ1-2; 12 bases fit TRBD1. CDR3 length: 15 residues. J gave up 7 bases and V 4 bases, and 7 bases lay outside the gene matches. Germline V gives CDR1 SEHNR, CDR2 FQNEAQ (reference sequence). CDR3 loop: CASSYPGTGGPGYTF. CDR3 sequence (DNA): TGTGCCAGCAGCTACCCCGGGACAGGGGGCCCTGGCTACACCTTC.

This chain joins TRBV11-3 and TRBJ1-1; D may be TRBD1 (6 bases). V lost 5 bases and J lost 3, with 16 bases in between. Germline-derived CDR1 and CDR2 are SGHNT and YENEEA. CDR3 length equals 15 residues. CDR3 protein: CASSPMPGADTEAFF. The CDR3 nucleotides read TGTGCCAGCAGCCCTATGCCAGGGGCGGACACTGAAGCTTTCTTT.

V usage is TRBV5-4 and J usage is TRBJ2-7, with a possible D match to TRBD1 (6 bases). In germline, CDR1 is SGHNT, CDR2 YYREEE (reference sequence). Trimming cost V 0 bases and J 1 base, with 11 bases left between them. This CDR3 region has 15 residues. As DNA, the CDR3 is TGTGCCAGCAGCTTGGGTACAGGGCTTTCCTACGAGCAGTACTTC. Encoded protein: CASSLGTGLSYEQYF.

Sample share makes this clone medium-sized (0.01 to 0.1%). The chain couples TRBV9 to TRBJ2-5; 8 bases match TRBD2. V lost 0 bases to trimming and J lost 5 bases; unmatched junction nucleotides: 6. The germline V gene has CDR1 SGDLS and CDR2 YYNGEE. The length of the CDR3 is 15 residues. The CDR3 loop reads CASSVGNGRGETQYF. Here the CDR3 DNA reads TGTGCCAGCAGCGTAGGTAACGGGAGGGGGGAGACCCAGTACTTC.

This rearrangement joins TRBV14 to TRBJ2-1; TRBD2 matches at 7 bases. V was pared by 2 bases and J by 7 bases, with 11 bases of the junction left unmatched. This CDR3 is built from 16 residues. Germline CDR1 SGHDN, CDR2 FVKESK. DNA of the CDR3: TGTGCCAGCAGCCAATGGGGGGGGGAGGGTCGAAATGAGCAGTTCTTC. Encoded protein: CASSQWGGEGRNEQFF.

V usage is TRBV2 and J usage is TRBJ2-3; the match to TRBD1 covers 9 bases. This CDR3 is 14 amino acids long. The V gene end was trimmed by 6 bases and the J gene end by 5 bases; junction bases not matched to a gene: 6. The germline gives CDR1 SNHLY, CDR2 FYNNEI. The CDR3 loop is CASRRQGVLDTQYF. The CDR3 DNA sequence: TGTGCCAGCAGACGACAGGGGGTTCTAGATACGCAGTATTTT.

The chain couples TRBV19 to TRBJ1-6; 7 bases are shared with TRBD1. The CDR3 is made up of 15 amino acids. Germline CDR1 reads LNHDA; CDR2 reads SQIVND (reference sequence). V was clipped by 3 bases and J by 10 bases; unmatched bases: 9. CDR3 DNA: TGTGCCAGTAGTATTACCGGGACAGAAAGCTCACCCCTCCACTTT. This codes for CASSITGTESSPLHF. Full variable domain (outside the CDR3, taken from reference TRBV19 and TRBJ1-6): DGGITQSPKYLFRKEGQNVTLSCEQNLNHDAMYWYRQDPGQGLRLIYYSQIVNDFQKGDIAEGYSVSREKKESFPLTVTSAQKNPTAFYLCASSITGTESSPLHFGNGTRLTVT.

The count of this clone is one. This rearrangement joins TRBV6-5 to TRBJ2-7; the match to TRBD1 covers 7 bases. There are 16 residues in the CDR3. V shed 0 bases and J 3 bases; nucleotides not matched to a gene: 8. Germline CDR1 reads MNHEY; CDR2 reads SVGAGI. This CDR3 reads CASSYSQGMVVYEQYF. CDR3 in DNA: TGTGCCAGCAGTTACTCACAGGGGATGGTTGTCTACGAGCAGTACTTC.

V usage is TRBV10-1 and J usage is TRBJ1-5; D is unresolved. Germline V gives CDR1 WNHNN, CDR2 SYGVQD (reference sequence). V lost 6 bases and J 15 bases, leaving 15 bases between the germline ends. The CDR3 consists of 11 residues. The CDR3 region is CASSLSSPWHF. CDR3 in DNA: TGCGCCAGCAGCTTATCCAGTCCTTGGCATTTT.

This chain connects TRBV9 to TRBJ2-7, with TRBD2 matching over 11 bases. After removal of 3 bases from V and 3 bases from J, the junction contained 5 bases not matched to a gene. Germline values: CDR1 SGDLS, CDR2 YYNGEE. The CDR3 sequence is 15 residues long. CDR3 in DNA: TGTGCCAGCAGCGGGGTAGGGACTAGCGGCTACGAGCAGTACTTC. Amino acid sequence: CASSGVGTSGYEQYF. Full variable domain (outside the CDR3, taken from reference TRBV9 and TRBJ2-7): DSGVTQTPKHLITATGQRVTLRCSPRSGDLSVYWYQQSLDQGLQFLIQYYNGEERAKGNILERFSAQQFPDLHSELNLSSLELGDSALYFCASSGVGTSGYEQYFGPGTRLTVT.

This clone has just one count. The rearrangement links TRBV2 to TRBJ1-4; 7 bases agree with TRBD1. V shed 4 bases and J 5 bases; nucleotides not matched to a gene: 4. There are 14 residues in the CDR3. CDR1 and CDR2 (germline): SNHLY, FYNNEI. The CDR3 DNA is TGTGCCAGCAGTGTGACAGGGCGAAATGAAAAACTGTTTTTT. It translates to CASSVTGRNEKLFF.

This chain links TRBV6-1 with TRBJ1-1; D is undetermined. The CDR3 is made up of 13 amino acids. Germline CDR1 MNHNS, CDR2 SASEGT. Trimming took 5 bases from V and 2 from J, leaving 9 bases between them. DNA for the CDR3: TGTGCCAGCAGTAGCTTTGCCAACACTGAAGCTTTCTTT. It translates to CASSSFANTEAFF.

The rearrangement uses TRBV27 and TRBJ1-6; 8 bases align to TRBD1. V lost 4 bases, J lost 7 bases, and 9 bases stayed unmatched. Germline values: CDR1 MNHEY, CDR2 SMNVEV (reference sequence). The length of the CDR3 is 16 residues. CDR3: CASSSRTGRGNSPLHF. The CDR3 DNA is TGTGCCAGCAGTTCCCGGACAGGGAGAGGGAATTCACCCCTCCACTTT.

The chain recombines TRBV7-3 with TRBJ2-1; 10 bases line up with TRBD2. The CDR3 has 14 residues. Looked up from germline, CDR1 is SGHTA and CDR2 is FQGTGA. V was clipped by 3 bases and J by 5 bases; unmatched bases: 1. The CDR3 region is CASSFGTSDNEQFF. CDR3 nucleotide sequence: TGTGCCAGCAGCTTCGGGACTAGCGACAATGAGCAGTTCTTC.

The chain links TRBV7-3 to TRBJ2-3; D may be TRBD1 (5 bases). The CDR3 length is 14 residues. The germline V and J ends were trimmed by 5 bases and 2 bases, with 11 bases remaining between them. Germline V lookup: CDR1 SGHTA, CDR2 FQGTGA. The CDR3 loop reads CASSLQAYTDTQYF. The CDR3 DNA follows: TGTGCCAGCAGCCTACAGGCCTACACAGATACGCAGTATTTT.